This note documents a single TCR beta chain sequence. As yet, its antigen is unknown. Over several immunoSEQ plates, each subset's genomic DNA was distributed in even portions. Clones were sequenced by immunoSEQ multiplex PCR, and TCRdb holds only the in-frame ones, with some missing. The table has hundreds of thousands of clones, approximately 97% seen once. Naive CD8 cells lacked CD45RO, underwent positive selection for CCR7 and left out terminally differentiated effector memory CD45RA+ cells. The CDR3 contains 13 residues. CDR1 is LNHDA, CDR2 SQIVND, per germline (reference sequence). The V end was cut by 8 bases, the J end by 4 bases, with 12 bases between. This sample was taken from a study of shared clonotypes between healthy human individuals. Whole-study context: Each donor contributed plates that comprised three CD4 naive, three CD4 memory, two CD8 naive and one CD8 memory.

Findings and limits, study-wide: Against clonotypes common to all four donors, non-shared ones had lower generation probabilities.

The sequence was collected from a man aged 25-40 years in good health. The material sequenced was naive CD8+ T cells sorted from blood. The genes are TRBV19 and TRBJ2-1; D not resolved. CDR3 in amino acids: CASSAGVYNEQFF. The CDR3 DNA is TGTGCCAGTTCCGCTGGGGTGTACAATGAGCAGTTCTTC. Variable domain in full (rest from reference TRBV19 and TRBJ2-1): DGGITQSPKYLFRKEGQNVTLSCEQNLNHDAMYWYRQDPGQGLRLIYYSQIVNDFQKGDIAEGYSVSREKKESFPLTVTSAQKNPTAFYLCASSAGVYNEQFFGPGTRLTVL.